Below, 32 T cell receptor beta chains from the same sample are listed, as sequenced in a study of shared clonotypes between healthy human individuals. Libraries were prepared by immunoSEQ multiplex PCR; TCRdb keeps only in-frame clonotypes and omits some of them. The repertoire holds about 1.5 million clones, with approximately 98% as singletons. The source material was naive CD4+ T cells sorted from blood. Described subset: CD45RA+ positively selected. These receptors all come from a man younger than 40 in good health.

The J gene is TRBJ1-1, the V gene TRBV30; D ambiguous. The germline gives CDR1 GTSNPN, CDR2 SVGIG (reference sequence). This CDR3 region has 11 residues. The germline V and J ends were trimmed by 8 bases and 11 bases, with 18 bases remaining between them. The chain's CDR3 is CAHTRPAQAFF. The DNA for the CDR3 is TGTGCCCACACCCGTCCCGCCCAGGCTTTCTTT.

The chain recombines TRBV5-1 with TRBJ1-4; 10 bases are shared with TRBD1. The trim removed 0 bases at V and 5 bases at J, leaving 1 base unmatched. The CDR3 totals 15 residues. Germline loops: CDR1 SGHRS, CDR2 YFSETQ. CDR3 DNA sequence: TGCGCCAGCAGCTTGGCGGACAGGGGGAATGAAAAACTGTTTTTT. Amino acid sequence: CASSLADRGNEKLFF. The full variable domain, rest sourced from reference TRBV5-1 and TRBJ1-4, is KAGVTQTPRYLIKTRGQQVTLSCSPISGHRSVSWYQQTPGQGLQFLFEYFSETQRNKGNFPGRFSGRQFSNSRSEMNVSTLELGDSALYLCASSLADRGNEKLFFGSGTQLSVL.

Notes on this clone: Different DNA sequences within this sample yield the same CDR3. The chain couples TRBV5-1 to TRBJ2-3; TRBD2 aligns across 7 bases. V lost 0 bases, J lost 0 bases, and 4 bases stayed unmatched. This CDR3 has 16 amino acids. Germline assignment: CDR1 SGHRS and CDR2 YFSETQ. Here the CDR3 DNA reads TGCGCCAGCAGCTTGGCCGCTAGCGGTAGCACAGATACGCAGTATTTT. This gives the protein CASSLAASGSTDTQYF. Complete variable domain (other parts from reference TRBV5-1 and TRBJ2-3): KAGVTQTPRYLIKTRGQQVTLSCSPISGHRSVSWYQQTPGQGLQFLFEYFSETQRNKGNFPGRFSGRQFSNSRSEMNVSTLELGDSALYLCASSLAASGSTDTQYFGPGTRLTVL.

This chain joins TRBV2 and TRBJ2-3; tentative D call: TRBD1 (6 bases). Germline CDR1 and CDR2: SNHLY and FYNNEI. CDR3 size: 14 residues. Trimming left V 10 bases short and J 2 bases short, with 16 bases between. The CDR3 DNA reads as TGTGCCACCCAGGACAGCCCTTTCACAGATACGCAGTATTTT. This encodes CATQDSPFTDTQYF.

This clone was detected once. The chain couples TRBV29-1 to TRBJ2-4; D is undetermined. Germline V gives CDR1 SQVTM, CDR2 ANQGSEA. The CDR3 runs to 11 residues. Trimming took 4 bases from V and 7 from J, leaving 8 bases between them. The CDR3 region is CSVVRQNIQYF. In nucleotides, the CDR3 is TGCAGCGTTGTCCGGCAGAACATTCAGTACTTC. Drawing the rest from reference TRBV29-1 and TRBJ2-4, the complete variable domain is SAVISQKPSRDICQRGTSLTIQCQVDSQVTMMFWYRQQPGQSLTLIATANQGSEATYESGFVIDKFPISRPNLTFSTLTVSNMSPEDSSIYLCSVVRQNIQYFGAGTRLSVL.

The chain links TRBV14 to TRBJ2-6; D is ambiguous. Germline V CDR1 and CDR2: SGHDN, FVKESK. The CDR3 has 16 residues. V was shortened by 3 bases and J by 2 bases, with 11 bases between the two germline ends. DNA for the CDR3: TGTGCCAGCAGCCATAACCAAAATGCTGGGGCCAACGTCCTGACTTTC. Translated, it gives CASSHNQNAGANVLTF.

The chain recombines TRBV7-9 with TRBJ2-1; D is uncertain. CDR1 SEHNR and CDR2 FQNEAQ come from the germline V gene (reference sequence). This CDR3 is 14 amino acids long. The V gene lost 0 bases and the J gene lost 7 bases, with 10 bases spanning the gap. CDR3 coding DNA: TGTGCCAGCAGCTTAGCGTCAGACCTAAATGAGCAGTTCTTC. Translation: CASSLASDLNEQFF.

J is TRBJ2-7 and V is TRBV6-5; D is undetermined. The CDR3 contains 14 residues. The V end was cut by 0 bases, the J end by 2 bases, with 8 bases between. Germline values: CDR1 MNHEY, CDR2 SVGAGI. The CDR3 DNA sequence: TGTGCCAGCAGTTACTCTTTCAGGCCCTACGAGCAGTACTTC. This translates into CASSYSFRPYEQYF.

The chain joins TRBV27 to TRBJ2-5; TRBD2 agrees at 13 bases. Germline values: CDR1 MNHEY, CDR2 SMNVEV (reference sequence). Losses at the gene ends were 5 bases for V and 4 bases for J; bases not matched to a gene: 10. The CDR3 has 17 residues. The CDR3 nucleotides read TGTGCCAGCAGTAGGTTCGGTGGACTAGCGGGAGCAGAGACCCAGTACTTC. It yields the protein CASSRFGGLAGAETQYF.

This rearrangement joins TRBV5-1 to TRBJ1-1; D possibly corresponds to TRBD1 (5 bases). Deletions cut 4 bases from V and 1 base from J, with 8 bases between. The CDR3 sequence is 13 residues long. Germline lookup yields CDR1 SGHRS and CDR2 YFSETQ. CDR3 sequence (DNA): TGCGCCAGCAGCCAGGGCAGGAACACTGAAGCTTTCTTT. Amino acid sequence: CASSQGRNTEAFF.

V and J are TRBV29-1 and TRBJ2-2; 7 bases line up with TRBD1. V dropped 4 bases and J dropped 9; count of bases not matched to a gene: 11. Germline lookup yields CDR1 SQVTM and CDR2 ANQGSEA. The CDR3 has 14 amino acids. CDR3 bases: TGCAGCGTTGCCGAAACAGGGGTCAGGAGGGAGCTGTTTTTT. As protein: CSVAETGVRRELFF.

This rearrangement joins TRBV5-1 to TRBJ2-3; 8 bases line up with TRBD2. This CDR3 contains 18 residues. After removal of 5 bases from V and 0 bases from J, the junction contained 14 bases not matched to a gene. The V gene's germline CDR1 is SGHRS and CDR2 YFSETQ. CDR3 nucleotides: TGCGCCAGCAGAACCGGGACTAGGCAGGTCGATAGCACAGATACGCAGTATTTT. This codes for CASRTGTRQVDSTDTQYF.

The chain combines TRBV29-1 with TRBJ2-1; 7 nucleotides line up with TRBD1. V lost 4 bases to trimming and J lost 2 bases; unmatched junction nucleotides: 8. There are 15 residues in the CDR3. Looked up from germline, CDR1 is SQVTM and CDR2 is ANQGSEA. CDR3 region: CSVGPTGVAYNEQFF. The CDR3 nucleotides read TGCAGCGTTGGCCCCACAGGGGTGGCCTACAATGAGCAGTTCTTC.

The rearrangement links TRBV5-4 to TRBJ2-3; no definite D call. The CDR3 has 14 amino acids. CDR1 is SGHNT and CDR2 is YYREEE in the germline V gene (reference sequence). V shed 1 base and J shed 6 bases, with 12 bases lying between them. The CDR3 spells CASSLPPPQDTQYF. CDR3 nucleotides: TGTGCCAGCAGCTTGCCGCCCCCTCAGGATACGCAGTATTTT.

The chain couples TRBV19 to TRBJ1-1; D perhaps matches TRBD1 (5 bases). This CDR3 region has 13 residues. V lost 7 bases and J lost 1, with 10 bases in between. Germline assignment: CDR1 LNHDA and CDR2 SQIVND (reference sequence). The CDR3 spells CASNNRSNTEAFF. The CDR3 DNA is TGTGCCAGTAATAACAGGTCGAACACTGAAGCTTTCTTT.

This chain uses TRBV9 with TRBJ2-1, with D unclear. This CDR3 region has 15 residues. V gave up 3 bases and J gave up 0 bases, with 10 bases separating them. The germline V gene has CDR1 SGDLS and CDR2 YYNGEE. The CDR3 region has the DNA TGTGCCAGCAGCGCCCTCAGCCTCTCCTACAATGAGCAGTTCTTC. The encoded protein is CASSALSLSYNEQFF.

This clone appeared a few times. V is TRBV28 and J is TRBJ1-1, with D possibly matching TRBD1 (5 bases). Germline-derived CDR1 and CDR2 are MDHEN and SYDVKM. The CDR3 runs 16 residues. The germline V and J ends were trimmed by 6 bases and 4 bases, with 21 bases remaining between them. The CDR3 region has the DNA TGTGCCAGCAGCGAGGGACGGGGGAGTAGGGGCACTGAAGCTTTCTTT. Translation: CASSEGRGSRGTEAFF.

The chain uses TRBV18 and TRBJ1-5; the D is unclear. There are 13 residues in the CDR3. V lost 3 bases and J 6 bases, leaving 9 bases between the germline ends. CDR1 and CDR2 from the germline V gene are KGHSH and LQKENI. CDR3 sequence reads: CASSPTPRQPQHF. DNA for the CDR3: TGTGCCAGCTCACCTACCCCGCGTCAGCCCCAGCATTTT.

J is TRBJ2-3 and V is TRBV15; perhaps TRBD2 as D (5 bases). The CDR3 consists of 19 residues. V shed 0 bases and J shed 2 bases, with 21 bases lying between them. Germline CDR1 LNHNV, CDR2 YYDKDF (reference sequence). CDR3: CATSRDSIRLAEDTDTQYF. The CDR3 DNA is TGTGCCACCAGCAGAGATTCAATCCGGTTGGCGGAGGACACAGATACGCAGTATTTT.

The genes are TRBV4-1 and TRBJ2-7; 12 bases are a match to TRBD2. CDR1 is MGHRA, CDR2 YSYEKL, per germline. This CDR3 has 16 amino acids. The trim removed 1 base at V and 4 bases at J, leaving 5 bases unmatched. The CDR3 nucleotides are TGCGCCAGCAGCCAAGGCGCTAGCGGGAGGGTATACGAGCAGTACTTC. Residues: CASSQGASGRVYEQYF.

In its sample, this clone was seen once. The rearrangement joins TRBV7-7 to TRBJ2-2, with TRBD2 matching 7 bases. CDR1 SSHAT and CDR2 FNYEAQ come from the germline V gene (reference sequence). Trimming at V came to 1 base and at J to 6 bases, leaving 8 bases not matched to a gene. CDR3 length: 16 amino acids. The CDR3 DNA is TGTGCCAGCAGCTTAGGGGGAGGGCCCGGTTCCGGGGAGCTGTTTTTT. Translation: CASSLGGGPGSGELFF.

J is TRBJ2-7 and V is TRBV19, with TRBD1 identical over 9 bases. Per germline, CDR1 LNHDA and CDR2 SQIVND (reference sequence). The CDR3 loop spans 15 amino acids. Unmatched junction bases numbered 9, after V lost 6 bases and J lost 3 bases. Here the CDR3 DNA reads TGTGCCAGTAGCCTCCTACCGGGACAGGGCTACGAGCAGTACTTC. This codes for CASSLLPGQGYEQYF.

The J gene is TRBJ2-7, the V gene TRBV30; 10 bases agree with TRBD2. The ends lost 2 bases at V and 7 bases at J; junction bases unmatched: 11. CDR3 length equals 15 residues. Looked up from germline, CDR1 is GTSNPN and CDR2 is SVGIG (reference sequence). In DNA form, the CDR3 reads TGTGCCTGGAGTCCCAGAGCGGGAGGGCCTGGGGAGCAGTACTTC. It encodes CAWSPRAGGPGEQYF.

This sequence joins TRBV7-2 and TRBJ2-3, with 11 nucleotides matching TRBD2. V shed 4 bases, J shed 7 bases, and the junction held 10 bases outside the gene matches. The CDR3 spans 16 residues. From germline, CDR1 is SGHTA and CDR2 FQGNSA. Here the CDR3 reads CASSSPRTSGRNTQYF. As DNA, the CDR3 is TGTGCCAGCAGCTCACCCCGGACTAGCGGGCGCAATACGCAGTATTTT. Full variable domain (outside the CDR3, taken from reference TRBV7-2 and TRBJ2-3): GAGVSQSPSNKVTEKGKDVELRCDPISGHTALYWYRQSLGQGLEFLIYFQGNSAPDKSGLPSDRFSAERTGGSVSTLTIQRTQQEDSAVYLCASSSPRTSGRNTQYFGPGTRLTVL.

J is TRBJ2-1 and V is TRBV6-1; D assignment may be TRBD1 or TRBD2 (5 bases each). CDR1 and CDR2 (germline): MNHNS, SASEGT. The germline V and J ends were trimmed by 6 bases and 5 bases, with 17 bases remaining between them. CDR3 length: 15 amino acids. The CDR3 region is CASRAVGRTNNEQFF. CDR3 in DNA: TGTGCCAGCAGGGCGGTGGGACGAACCAACAATGAGCAGTTCTTC.

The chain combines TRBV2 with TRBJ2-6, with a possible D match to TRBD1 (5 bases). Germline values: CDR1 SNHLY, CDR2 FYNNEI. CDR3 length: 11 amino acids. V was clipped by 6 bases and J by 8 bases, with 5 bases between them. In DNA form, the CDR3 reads TGTGCCAGCAGGGACACCAACGTCCTGACTTTC. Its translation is CASRDTNVLTF.

The CDR3, as DNA: TGTGCCATCAGTGGGGGATTAGCACAAGAGACCCAGTACTTC. Encoded protein: CAISGGLAQETQYF. The J gene is TRBJ2-5, the V gene TRBV10-3; D gene uncertain. V was trimmed by 4 bases and J by 2 bases, leaving 11 bases between them. CDR1 and CDR2 (germline): ENHRY, SYGVKD. CDR3 length: 14 amino acids.

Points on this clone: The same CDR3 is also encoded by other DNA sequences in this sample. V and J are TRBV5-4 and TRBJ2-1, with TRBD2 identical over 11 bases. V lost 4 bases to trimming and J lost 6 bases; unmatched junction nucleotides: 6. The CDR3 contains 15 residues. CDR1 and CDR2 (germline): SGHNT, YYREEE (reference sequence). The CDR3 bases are TGTGCCAGCAGCCCCCGGCTAGCGGGAGGCAATGAGCAGTTCTTC. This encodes CASSPRLAGGNEQFF.

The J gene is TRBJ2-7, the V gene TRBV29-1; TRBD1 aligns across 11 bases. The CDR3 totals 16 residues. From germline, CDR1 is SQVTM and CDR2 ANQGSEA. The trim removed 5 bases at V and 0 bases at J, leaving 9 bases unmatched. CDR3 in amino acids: CSVFNTGTGGSYEQYF. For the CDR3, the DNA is TGCAGCGTTTTCAACACCGGGACAGGGGGCTCCTACGAGCAGTACTTC.

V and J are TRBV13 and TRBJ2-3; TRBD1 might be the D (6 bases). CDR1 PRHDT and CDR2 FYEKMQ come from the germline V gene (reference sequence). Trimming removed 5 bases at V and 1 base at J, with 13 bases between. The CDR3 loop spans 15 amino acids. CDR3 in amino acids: CASSPSGQGTDTQYF. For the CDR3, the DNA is TGTGCCAGCAGCCCGTCGGGACAAGGCACAGATACGCAGTATTTT.

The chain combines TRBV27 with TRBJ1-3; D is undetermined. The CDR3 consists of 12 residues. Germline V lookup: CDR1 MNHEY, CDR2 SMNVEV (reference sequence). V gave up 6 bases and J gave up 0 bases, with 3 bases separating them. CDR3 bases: TGTGCCAGCAGCGCCTCTGGAAACACCATATATTTT. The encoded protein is CASSASGNTIYF.

The CDR3 is CASSFGPPGPNYEQYF. CDR3 nucleotide sequence: TGTGCCAGCAGCTTTGGACCTCCGGGACCTAATTACGAGCAGTACTTC. The chain has TRBV5-4 and TRBJ2-7; D may be TRBD1 or TRBD2 (5 bases each). Trimming stripped 2 bases from V and 4 bases from J, with 19 bases between. CDR3 size: 16 residues. Germline CDR1 is SGHNT and CDR2 is YYREEE (reference sequence).